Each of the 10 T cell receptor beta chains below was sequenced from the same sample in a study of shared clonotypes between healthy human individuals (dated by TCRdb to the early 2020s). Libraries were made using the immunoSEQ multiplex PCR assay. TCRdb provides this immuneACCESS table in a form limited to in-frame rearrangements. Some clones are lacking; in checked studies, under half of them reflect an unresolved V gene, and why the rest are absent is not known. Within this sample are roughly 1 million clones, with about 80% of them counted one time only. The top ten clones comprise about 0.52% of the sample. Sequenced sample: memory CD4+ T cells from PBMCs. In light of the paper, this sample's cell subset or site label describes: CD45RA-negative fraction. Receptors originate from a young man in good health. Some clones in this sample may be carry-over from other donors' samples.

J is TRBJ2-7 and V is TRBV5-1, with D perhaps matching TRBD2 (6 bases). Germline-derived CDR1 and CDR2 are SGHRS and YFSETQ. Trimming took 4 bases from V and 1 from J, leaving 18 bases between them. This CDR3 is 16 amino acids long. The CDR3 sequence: CASSKGLQHQSYEQYF. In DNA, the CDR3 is TGCGCCAGCAGCAAAGGACTACAACACCAATCCTACGAGCAGTACTTC.

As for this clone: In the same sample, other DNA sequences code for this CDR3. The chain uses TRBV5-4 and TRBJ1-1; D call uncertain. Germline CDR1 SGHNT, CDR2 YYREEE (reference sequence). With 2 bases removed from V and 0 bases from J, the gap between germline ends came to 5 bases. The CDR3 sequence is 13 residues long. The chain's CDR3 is CASSLTVNTEAFF. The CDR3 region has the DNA TGTGCCAGCAGCTTAACGGTGAACACTGAAGCTTTCTTT.

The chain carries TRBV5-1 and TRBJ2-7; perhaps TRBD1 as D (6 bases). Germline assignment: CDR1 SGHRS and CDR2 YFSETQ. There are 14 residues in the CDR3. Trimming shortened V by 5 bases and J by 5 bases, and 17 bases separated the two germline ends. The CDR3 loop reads CASRSGQPTHEQYF. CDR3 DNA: TGCGCCAGCAGATCAGGACAGCCTACCCACGAGCAGTACTTC.

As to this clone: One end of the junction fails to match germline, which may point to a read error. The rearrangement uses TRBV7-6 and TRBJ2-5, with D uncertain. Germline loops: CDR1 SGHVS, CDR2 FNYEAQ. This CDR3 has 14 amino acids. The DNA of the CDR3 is TGTGCCAGCAGCCTAACGTCGAACCAAGGGACCCAGTACTTC. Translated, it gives CASSLTSNQGTQYF.

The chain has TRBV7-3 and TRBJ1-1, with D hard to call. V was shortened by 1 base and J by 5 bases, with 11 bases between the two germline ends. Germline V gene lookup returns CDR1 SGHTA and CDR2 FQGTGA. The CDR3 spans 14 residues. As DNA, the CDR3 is TGTGCCAGCAGCTTAATGGGTGGAGGGACTGAAGCTTTCTTT. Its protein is CASSLMGGGTEAFF. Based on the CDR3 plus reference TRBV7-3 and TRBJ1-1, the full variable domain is GAGVSQTPSNKVTEKGKYVELRCDPISGHTALYWYRQSLGQGPEFLIYFQGTGAADDSGLPNDRFFAVRPEGSVSTLKIQRTERGDSAVYLCASSLMGGGTEAFFGQGTRLTVV.

This chain's CDR3 is CASSLRPVVEKLFF. CDR3 sequence (DNA): TGTGCCAGCAGTCTTAGGCCGGTAGTTGAAAAACTGTTTTTT. The chain combines TRBV28 with TRBJ1-4; unclear D gene. CDR3 size: 14 residues. Germline CDR1 and CDR2: MDHEN and SYDVKM. V was pared by 5 bases and J by 7 bases, with 14 bases between.

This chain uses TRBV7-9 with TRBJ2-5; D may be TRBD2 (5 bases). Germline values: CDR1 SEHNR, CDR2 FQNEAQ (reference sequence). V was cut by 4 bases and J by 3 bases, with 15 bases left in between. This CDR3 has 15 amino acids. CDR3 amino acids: CASSSPGLREETQYF. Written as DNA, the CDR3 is TGTGCCAGCAGCTCCCCGGGTCTGAGGGAAGAGACCCAGTACTTC.

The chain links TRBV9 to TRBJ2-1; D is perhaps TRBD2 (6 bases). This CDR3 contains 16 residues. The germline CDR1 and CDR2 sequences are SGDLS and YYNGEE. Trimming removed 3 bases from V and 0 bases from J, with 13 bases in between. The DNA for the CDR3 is TGTGCCAGCAGCGCCAGGGACTCCCGCTCCTACAATGAGCAGTTCTTC. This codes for CASSARDSRSYNEQFF.

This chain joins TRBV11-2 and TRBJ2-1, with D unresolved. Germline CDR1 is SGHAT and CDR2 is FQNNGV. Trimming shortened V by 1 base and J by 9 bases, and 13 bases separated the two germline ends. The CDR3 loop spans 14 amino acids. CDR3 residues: CASSLGRRVGEQFF. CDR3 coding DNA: TGTGCCAGCAGCTTAGGACGTAGGGTTGGTGAGCAGTTCTTC.

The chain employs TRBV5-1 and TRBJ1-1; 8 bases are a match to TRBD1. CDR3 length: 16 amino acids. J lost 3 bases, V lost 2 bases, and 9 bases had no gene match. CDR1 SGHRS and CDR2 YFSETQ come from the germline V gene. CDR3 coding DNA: TGCGCCAGCAGCTTAGGACTAGCGACAGGGGACACTGAAGCTTTCTTT. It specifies CASSLGLATGDTEAFF.